This T cell receptor (beta chain) was recovered during a study of OX40 agonist ivuxolimab in advanced cancers. Study-level background: Dosing consisted of intravenous ivuxolimab at 0.01 to 10 mg/kg every 2 weeks. General observations from the study: Clonal expansion was seen in CD4+ and CD8+ blood T cells by week 6 at 0.1 to 3.0 mg/kg. The investigators did not determine what antigen specificity the expanded peripheral T cells had. On average, a greater number of expanded clones characterised CD8+ T cells relative to CD4+.

Details on this clone: Its antigen is still unknown.

Profiled with immunoSEQ multiplex PCR; TCRdb holds only in-frame clones, not every one. The sample gives some 70,000 clones, about 86% of which show up once; around 0.75% is in the top ten. The sequence came from an adult with an advanced solid tumor such as melanoma, head and neck, liver or kidney cancer. Sequenced material: CD4+ or CD8+ T cells sorted from blood, taken in a trial of the OX40 agonist ivuxolimab.

CDR3 nucleotide sequence: TGTGCCAGCACCATTGGGACAGGGGCACACAATGAGCAGTTCTTC. This translates into CASTIGTGAHNEQFF. The chain employs TRBV6-1 and TRBJ2-1, with 10 bases lining up with TRBD1. Trimming removed 7 bases from V and 5 bases from J; junction bases left unmatched: 8. The CDR3 is made up of 15 amino acids. Germline V CDR1 and CDR2: MNHNS, SASEGT.